The T cell receptor (beta chain) described here comes from a study of CD8+ T cells in alopecia areata. The sequencing template was cDNA reverse transcribed from extracted RNA. Libraries were prepared by immunoSEQ multiplex PCR; TCRdb keeps only in-frame clonotypes and omits some of them. The table lists about 12,000 clones, approximately 57% of them singletons, with roughly 14% in the top ten. Germline V gene sequence: CDR1 SGHRS, CDR2 YFSETQ. The CDR3 has 14 residues. V gave up 3 bases and J gave up 0 bases, with 7 bases separating them. Peripheral blood and lesional scalp punch biopsies came from alopecia areata patients.

Material for sequencing was skin. The source is a human donor with alopecia areata. The J gene is TRBJ2-4, the V gene TRBV5-1, with D possibly TRBD1 on 5 matching bases. The CDR3 nucleotides read TGCGCCAGCAGCTGGACACTAGCCAAAAACATTCAGTACTTC. Translating gives CASSWTLAKNIQYF. The full variable domain, in which reference TRBV5-1 and TRBJ2-4 provide the parts outside the CDR3, is KAGVTQTPRYLIKTRGQQVTLSCSPISGHRSVSWYQQTPGQGLQFLFEYFSETQRNKGNFPGRFSGRQFSNSRSEMNVSTLELGDSALYLCASSWTLAKNIQYFGAGTRLSVL.